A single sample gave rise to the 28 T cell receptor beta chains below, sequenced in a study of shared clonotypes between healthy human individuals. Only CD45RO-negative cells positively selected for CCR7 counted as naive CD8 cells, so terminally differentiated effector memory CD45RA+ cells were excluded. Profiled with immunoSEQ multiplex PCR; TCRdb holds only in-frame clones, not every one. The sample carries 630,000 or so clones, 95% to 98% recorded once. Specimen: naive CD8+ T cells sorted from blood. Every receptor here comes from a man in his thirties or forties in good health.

The CDR3 coding sequence is TGTGCCAGCACCATGGGTACTAGCGGGAGGAATGAGCAGTTCTTC. Amino acid sequence: CASTMGTSGRNEQFF. This chain uses TRBV6-5 with TRBJ2-1, with TRBD2 matching over 12 bases. V shed 7 bases and J 7 bases; nucleotides not matched to a gene: 8. CDR3 length: 15 residues. The germline gives CDR1 MNHEY, CDR2 SVGAGI.

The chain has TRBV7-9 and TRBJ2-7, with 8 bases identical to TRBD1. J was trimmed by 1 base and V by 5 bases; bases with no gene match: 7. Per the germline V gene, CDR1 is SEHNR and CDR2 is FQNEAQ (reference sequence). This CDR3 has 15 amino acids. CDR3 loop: CASSPGQAASYEQYF. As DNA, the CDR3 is TGTGCCAGCAGCCCGGGACAGGCCGCTTCCTACGAGCAGTACTTC.

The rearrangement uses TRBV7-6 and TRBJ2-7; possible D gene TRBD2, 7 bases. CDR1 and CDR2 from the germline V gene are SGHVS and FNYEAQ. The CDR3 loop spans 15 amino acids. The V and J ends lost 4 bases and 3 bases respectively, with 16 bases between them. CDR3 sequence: CASSSAGAFGYEQYF. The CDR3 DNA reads TGTGCCAGCAGCTCCGCGGGGGCGTTTGGCTACGAGCAGTACTTC.

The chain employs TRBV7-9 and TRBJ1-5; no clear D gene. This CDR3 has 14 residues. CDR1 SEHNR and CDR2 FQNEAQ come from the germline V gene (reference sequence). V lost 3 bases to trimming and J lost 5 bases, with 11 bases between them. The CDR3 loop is CASSFGQDHQPQHF. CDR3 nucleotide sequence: TGTGCCAGCAGCTTTGGGCAGGATCATCAGCCCCAGCATTTT.

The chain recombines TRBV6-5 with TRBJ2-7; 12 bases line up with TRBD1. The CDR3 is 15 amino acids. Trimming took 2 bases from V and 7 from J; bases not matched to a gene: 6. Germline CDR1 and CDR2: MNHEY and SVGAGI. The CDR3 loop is CASSYGTGGLMEQYF. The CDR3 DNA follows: TGTGCCAGCAGTTACGGGACAGGGGGCCTCATGGAGCAGTACTTC.

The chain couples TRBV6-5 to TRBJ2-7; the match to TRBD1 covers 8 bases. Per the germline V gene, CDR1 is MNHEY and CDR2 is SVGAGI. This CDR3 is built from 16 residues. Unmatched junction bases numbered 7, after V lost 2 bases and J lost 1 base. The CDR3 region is CASSYPGQGTSYEQYF. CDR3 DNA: TGTGCCAGCAGTTACCCTGGACAGGGAACGTCCTACGAGCAGTACTTC.

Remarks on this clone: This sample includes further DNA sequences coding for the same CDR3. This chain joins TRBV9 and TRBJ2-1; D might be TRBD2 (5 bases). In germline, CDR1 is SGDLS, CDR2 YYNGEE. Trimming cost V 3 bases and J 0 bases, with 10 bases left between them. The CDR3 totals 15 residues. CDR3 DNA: TGTGCCAGCAGCGCAAGCGGTAACTCCTACAATGAGCAGTTCTTC. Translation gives CASSASGNSYNEQFF. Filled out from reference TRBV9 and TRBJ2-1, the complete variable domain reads DSGVTQTPKHLITATGQRVTLRCSPRSGDLSVYWYQQSLDQGLQFLIQYYNGEERAKGNILERFSAQQFPDLHSELNLSSLELGDSALYFCASSASGNSYNEQFFGPGTRLTVL.

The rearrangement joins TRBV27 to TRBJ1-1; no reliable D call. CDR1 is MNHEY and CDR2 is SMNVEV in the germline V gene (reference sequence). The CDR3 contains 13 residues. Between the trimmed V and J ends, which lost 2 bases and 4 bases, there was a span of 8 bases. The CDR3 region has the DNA TGTGCCAGCAGTTTAGGCAGAATCACTGAAGCTTTCTTT. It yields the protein CASSLGRITEAFF.

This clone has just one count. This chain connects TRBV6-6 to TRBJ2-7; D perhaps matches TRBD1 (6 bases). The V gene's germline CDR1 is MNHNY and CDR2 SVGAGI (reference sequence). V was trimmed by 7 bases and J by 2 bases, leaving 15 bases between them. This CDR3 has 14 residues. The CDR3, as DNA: TGTGCCAGCACCGAGGACAGAGCAACCTACGAGCAGTACTTC. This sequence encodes CASTEDRATYEQYF.

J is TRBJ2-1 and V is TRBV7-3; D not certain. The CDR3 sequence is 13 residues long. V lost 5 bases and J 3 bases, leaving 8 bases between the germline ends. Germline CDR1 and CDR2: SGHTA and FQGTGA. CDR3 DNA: TGTGCCAGCAGCGCTGGCCTCTACAATGAGCAGTTCTTC. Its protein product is CASSAGLYNEQFF.

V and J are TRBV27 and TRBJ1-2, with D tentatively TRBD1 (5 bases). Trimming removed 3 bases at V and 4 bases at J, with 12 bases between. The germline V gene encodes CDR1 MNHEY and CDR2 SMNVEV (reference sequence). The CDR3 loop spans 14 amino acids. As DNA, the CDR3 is TGTGCCAGCAGTTTCCTCCAGGGAGGCTATGGCTACACCTTC. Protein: CASSFLQGGYGYTF.

CDR3 residues: CASSDARGGTYNEQFF. DNA of the CDR3: TGTGCCAGCAGTGACGCGAGGGGAGGCACCTACAATGAGCAGTTCTTC. The J gene is TRBJ2-1, the V gene TRBV6-1; the D gene is possibly TRBD2 (6 bases). The germline CDR1 and CDR2 sequences are MNHNS and SASEGT. With 3 bases removed from V and 2 bases from J, the gap between germline ends came to 14 bases. The CDR3 runs 16 residues.

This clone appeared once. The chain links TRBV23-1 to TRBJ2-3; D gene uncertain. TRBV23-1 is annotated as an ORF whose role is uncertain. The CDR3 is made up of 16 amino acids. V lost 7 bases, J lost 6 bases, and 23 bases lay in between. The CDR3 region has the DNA TGCGCCAGCACTCCCTGGCGATCTCCACCTAACGATACGCAGTATTTT. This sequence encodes CASTPWRSPPNDTQYF.

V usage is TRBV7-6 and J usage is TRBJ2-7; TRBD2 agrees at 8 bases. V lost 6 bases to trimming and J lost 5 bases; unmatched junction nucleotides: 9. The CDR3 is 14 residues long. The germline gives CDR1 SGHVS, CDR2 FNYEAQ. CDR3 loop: CASSPPLAGHEQYF. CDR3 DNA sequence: TGTGCCAGCAGTCCCCCGCTAGCGGGCCACGAGCAGTACTTC.

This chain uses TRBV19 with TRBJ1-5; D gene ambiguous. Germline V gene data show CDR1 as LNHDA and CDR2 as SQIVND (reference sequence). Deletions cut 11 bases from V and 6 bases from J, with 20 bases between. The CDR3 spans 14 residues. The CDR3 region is CAAEAGVGGQPQHF. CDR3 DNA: TGTGCCGCCGAGGCAGGAGTAGGCGGTCAGCCCCAGCATTTT.

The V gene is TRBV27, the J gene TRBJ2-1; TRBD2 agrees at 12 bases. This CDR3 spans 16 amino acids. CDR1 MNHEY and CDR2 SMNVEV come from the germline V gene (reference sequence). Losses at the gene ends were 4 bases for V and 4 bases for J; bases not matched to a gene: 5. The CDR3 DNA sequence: TGTGCCAGCAGTTCCTCTACTAGCGGGAGGTACAATGAGCAGTTCTTC. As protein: CASSSSTSGRYNEQFF.

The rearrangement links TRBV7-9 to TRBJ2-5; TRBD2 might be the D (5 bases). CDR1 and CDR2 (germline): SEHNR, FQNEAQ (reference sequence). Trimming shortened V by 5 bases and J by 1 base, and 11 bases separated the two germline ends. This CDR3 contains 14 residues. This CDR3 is CASSPEAGQETQYF. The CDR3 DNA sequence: TGTGCCAGCAGCCCCGAGGCGGGCCAAGAGACCCAGTACTTC.

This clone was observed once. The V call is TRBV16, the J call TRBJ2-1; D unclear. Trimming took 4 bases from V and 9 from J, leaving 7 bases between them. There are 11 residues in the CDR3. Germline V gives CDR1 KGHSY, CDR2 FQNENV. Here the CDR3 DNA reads TGTGCCAGCAGCCCGACCGGTGAGCAGTTCTTC. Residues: CASSPTGEQFF.

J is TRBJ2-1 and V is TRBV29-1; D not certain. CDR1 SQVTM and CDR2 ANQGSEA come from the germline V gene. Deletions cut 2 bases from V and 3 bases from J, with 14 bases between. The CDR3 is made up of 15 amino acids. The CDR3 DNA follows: TGCAGCGTTGAAAACCCTACCGAGAGCTACAATGAGCAGTTCTTC. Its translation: CSVENPTESYNEQFF.

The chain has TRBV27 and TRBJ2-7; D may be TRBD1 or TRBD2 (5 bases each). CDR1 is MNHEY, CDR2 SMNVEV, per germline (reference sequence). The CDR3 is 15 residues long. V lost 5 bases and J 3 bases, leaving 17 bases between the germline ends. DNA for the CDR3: TGTGCCAGCAGTGAGTTCCGGGACGGAGTCTACGAGCAGTACTTC. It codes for CASSEFRDGVYEQYF.

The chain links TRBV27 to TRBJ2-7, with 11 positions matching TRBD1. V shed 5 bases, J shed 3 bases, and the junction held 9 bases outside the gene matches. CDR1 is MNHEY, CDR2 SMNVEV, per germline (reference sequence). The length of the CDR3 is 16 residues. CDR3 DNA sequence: TGTGCCAGCAGTACCTCGGGACAGGGGGGGATCTACGAGCAGTACTTC. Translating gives CASSTSGQGGIYEQYF.

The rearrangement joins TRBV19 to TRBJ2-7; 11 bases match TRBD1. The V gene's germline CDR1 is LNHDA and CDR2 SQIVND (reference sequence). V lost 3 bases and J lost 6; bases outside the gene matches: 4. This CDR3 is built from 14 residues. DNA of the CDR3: TGTGCCAGTAGTATGGGGACAGGGGGTAGCGAGCAGTACTTC. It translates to CASSMGTGGSEQYF.

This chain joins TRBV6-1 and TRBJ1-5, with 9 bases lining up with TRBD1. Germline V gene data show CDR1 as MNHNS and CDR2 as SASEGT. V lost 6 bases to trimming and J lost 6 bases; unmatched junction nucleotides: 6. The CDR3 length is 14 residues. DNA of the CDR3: TGTGCCAGCAGGGGGGACAGGGCGGTTCAGCCCCAGCATTTT. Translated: CASRGDRAVQPQHF.

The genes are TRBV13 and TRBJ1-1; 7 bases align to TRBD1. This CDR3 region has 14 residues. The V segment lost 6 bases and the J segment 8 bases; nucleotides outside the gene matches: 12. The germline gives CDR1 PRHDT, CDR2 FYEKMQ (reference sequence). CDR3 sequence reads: CASRSTDRAHEAFF. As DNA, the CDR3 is TGTGCCAGCAGGTCGACTGACAGGGCACACGAAGCTTTCTTT.

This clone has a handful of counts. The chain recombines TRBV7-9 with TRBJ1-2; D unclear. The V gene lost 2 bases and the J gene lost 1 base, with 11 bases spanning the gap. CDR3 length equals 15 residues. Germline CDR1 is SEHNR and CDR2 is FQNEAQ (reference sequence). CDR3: CASSLSLGFNYGYTF. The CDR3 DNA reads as TGTGCCAGCAGCTTAAGTCTGGGTTTTAACTATGGCTACACCTTC.

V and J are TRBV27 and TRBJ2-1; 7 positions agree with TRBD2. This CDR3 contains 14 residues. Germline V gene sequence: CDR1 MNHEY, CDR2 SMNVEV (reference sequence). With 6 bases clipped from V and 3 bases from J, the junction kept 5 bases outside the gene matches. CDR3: CASREVAGYNEQFF. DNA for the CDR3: TGTGCCAGCAGGGAAGTAGCGGGCTACAATGAGCAGTTCTTC.

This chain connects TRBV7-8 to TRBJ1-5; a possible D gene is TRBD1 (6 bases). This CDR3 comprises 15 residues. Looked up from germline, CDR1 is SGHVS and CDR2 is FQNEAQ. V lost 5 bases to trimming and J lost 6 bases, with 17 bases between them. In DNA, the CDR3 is TGTGCCAGCAGCCCAAAACGGGGGGGCGTTCAGCCCCAGCATTTT. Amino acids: CASSPKRGGVQPQHF.

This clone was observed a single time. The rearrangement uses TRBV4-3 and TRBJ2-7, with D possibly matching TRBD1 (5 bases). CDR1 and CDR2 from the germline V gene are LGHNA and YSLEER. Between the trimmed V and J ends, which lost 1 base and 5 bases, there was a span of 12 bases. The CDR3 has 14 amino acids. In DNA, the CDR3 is TGCGCCAGCAGCCAAGGCCCCACAGGCAACGAGCAGTACTTC. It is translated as CASSQGPTGNEQYF.